The 30 T cell receptor beta chains below were found in one sample sequenced in a study of chemoradiotherapy in HPV16-positive cancers. Sequenced by immunoSEQ multiplex PCR; TCRdb stores in-frame clones only, minus some. The sample lists some 13,000 clones, around 85% occurring once. Sample collection occurred from a patient who underwent chemoradiotherapy. Source of these receptors: a human donor with HPV-associated anogenital cancer.

This clone was recorded once. The gene calls are TRBV6-5 and TRBJ2-3; TRBD2 agrees at 9 bases. CDR1 and CDR2 from the germline V gene are MNHEY and SVGAGI. Unmatched junction bases numbered 7, after V lost 6 bases and J lost 3 bases. The CDR3 loop spans 15 amino acids. The CDR3 region has the DNA TGTGCCAGCAGGACCCGGCGGGAGGGTACAGATACGCAGTATTTT. Protein: CASRTRREGTDTQYF.

The J gene is TRBJ1-4, the V gene TRBV19; no reliable D call. Germline V gene lookup returns CDR1 LNHDA and CDR2 SQIVND (reference sequence). The ends were cut back, 5 bases at V and 1 base at J, with 14 bases in the middle. The CDR3 contains 16 residues. CDR3 sequence: CASSLGSWGTNEKLFF. Written as DNA, the CDR3 is TGTGCCAGTAGTTTGGGGTCATGGGGAACTAATGAAAAACTGTTTTTT.

This clone was detected only a few times. The chain is built from TRBV7-3 and TRBJ1-1; TRBD1 might be the D (5 bases). Per germline, CDR1 SGHTA and CDR2 FQGTGA. Trimming left V 2 bases short and J 6 bases short, with 10 bases between. CDR3 length equals 13 residues. The CDR3 DNA follows: TGTGCCAGCAGCTTAGGAGGGGCGTCTGAAGCTTTCTTT. Its protein is CASSLGGASEAFF.

The V call is TRBV7-9, the J call TRBJ2-7, with 7 bases aligning to TRBD1. CDR3 length equals 14 residues. The junction had 8 bases not matched to a gene; V was cut back by 5 bases and J by 4 bases. Germline-derived CDR1 and CDR2 are SEHNR and FQNEAQ (reference sequence). The CDR3 coding sequence is TGTGCCAGCAGCCCAGGGCCAGGGGGTTACGAGCAGTACTTC. Amino acids: CASSPGPGGYEQYF.

The chain employs TRBV7-9 and TRBJ2-5, with D possibly matching TRBD2 (6 bases). V was trimmed by 11 bases and J by 4 bases, leaving 14 bases between them. In germline, CDR1 is SEHNR, CDR2 FQNEAQ (reference sequence). This CDR3 has 12 amino acids. The CDR3 nucleotides read TGTGCCGGAGGAGGGACGGGAGAGACCCAGTACTTC. Amino acid sequence: CAGGGTGETQYF.

This clone occurred once. V is TRBV5-1 and J is TRBJ1-1; D may be TRBD1 (6 bases). Germline V lookup: CDR1 SGHRS, CDR2 YFSETQ. The CDR3 is made up of 16 amino acids. Trimming left V 1 base short and J 4 bases short, with 17 bases between. The CDR3 here is CASSLSGAVASTEAFF. The CDR3 region has the DNA TGCGCCAGCAGCTTGTCGGGGGCGGTTGCGAGCACTGAAGCTTTCTTT.

The chain employs TRBV30 and TRBJ1-2, with 8 bases that match TRBD1. Germline V gene sequence: CDR1 GTSNPN, CDR2 SVGIG (reference sequence). V lost 0 bases and J lost 8; bases outside the gene matches: 5. The CDR3 has 13 residues. The DNA for the CDR3 is TGTGCCTGGAGTGTTAACAGGGGGGGCGGCTACACCTTC. Translating it yields CAWSVNRGGGYTF. Together with reference TRBV30 and TRBJ1-2, the CDR3 gives the full variable domain: SQTIHQWPATLVQPVGSPLSLECTVEGTSNPNLYWYRQAAGRGLQLLFYSVGIGQISSEVPQNLSASRPQDRQFILSSKKLLLSDSGFYLCAWSVNRGGGYTFGSGTRLTVV.

The gene calls are TRBV15 and TRBJ2-4; tentatively, D is TRBD2 (5 bases). The CDR3 extends over 15 amino acids. The V end was cut by 3 bases, the J end by 8 bases, with 17 bases between. Germline CDR1 reads LNHNV; CDR2 reads YYDKDF (reference sequence). DNA of the CDR3: TGTGCCACCAGCAGCGGGGTTACGGGCACCGACATTCAGTACTTC. This encodes CATSSGVTGTDIQYF. Drawing the rest from reference TRBV15 and TRBJ2-4, the complete variable domain is DAMVIQNPRYQVTQFGKPVTLSCSQTLNHNVMYWYQQKSSQAPKLLFHYYDKDFNNEADTPDNFQSRRPNTSFCFLDIRSPGLGDTAMYLCATSSGVTGTDIQYFGAGTRLSVL.

This chain uses TRBV11-2 with TRBJ1-2; D gene ambiguous. V shed 4 bases and J shed 3 bases, with 9 bases lying between them. The germline gives CDR1 SGHAT, CDR2 FQNNGV. The CDR3 loop spans 13 amino acids. The CDR3 coding sequence is TGTGCCAGCAGCTCCATTCGGGACTATGGCTACACCTTC. It yields the protein CASSSIRDYGYTF.

This clone was seen only once. This chain links TRBV6-5 with TRBJ1-6; D unclear. Germline loops: CDR1 MNHEY, CDR2 SVGAGI. The V end lost 3 bases, the J end lost 2 bases, and 11 bases lay between the germline ends. The CDR3 is 16 residues long. CDR3 in amino acids: CASSYTRRTYNSPLHF. The CDR3 region has the DNA TGTGCCAGCAGTTATACCAGGAGAACCTATAATTCACCCCTCCACTTT.

The chain is built from TRBV18 and TRBJ2-7; D is possibly TRBD1 (5 bases). The CDR3 contains 12 residues. V was cut by 5 bases and J by 2 bases, with 7 bases left in between. The germline V gene has CDR1 KGHSH and CDR2 LQKENI. The DNA for the CDR3 is TGTGCCAGCTCATCAGGGACCTACGAGCAGTACTTC. Its protein product is CASSSGTYEQYF. The complete variable domain, with remaining parts taken from reference TRBV18 and TRBJ2-7, reads NAGVMQNPRHLVRRRGQEARLRCSPMKGHSHVYWYRQLPEEGLKFMVYLQKENIIDESGMPKERFSAEFPKEGPSILRIQQVVRGDSAAYFCASSSGTYEQYFGPGTRLTVT.

The V and J genes are TRBV5-4 and TRBJ1-4, with a possible D match to TRBD1 (6 bases). CDR1 and CDR2 from the germline V gene are SGHNT and YYREEE (reference sequence). CDR3 size: 15 residues. V dropped 0 bases and J dropped 4 bases, with 10 bases sitting between them. CDR3: CASSLADSGNEKLFF. The DNA for the CDR3 is TGTGCCAGCAGCTTGGCGGACAGCGGTAATGAAAAACTGTTTTTT.

The CDR3 DNA sequence: TGTGCCAGCAGCCCCCGGGAAGCGGGGGGGCTCCCCGGGGAGCTGTTTTTT. Amino acids: CASSPREAGGLPGELFF. V usage is TRBV11-3 and J usage is TRBJ2-2, with 10 bases identical to TRBD2. The CDR3 is 17 amino acids. J was trimmed by 6 bases and V by 5 bases; bases with no gene match: 12. Per the germline V gene, CDR1 is SGHNT and CDR2 is YENEEA.

The CDR3 region is CASSSRGTADYGYTF. CDR3 nucleotide sequence: TGTGCCAGCAGCTCCAGGGGGACAGCTGACTATGGCTACACCTTC. The chain uses TRBV5-5 and TRBJ1-2; 7 nucleotides agree with TRBD1. The CDR3 consists of 15 residues. V lost 3 bases to trimming and J lost 3 bases; unmatched junction nucleotides: 8. The V gene's germline CDR1 is SGHKS and CDR2 YYEKEE (reference sequence).

CDR3 sequence reads: CASSLAGGLAVETQYF. The CDR3 DNA follows: TGTGCCAGCAGCTTGGCGGGGGGGCTAGCCGTTGAGACCCAGTACTTC. This chain links TRBV11-2 with TRBJ2-5; 9 bases align to TRBD2. The CDR3 runs 16 residues. Per the germline V gene, CDR1 is SGHAT and CDR2 is FQNNGV. Trimming removed 3 bases from V and 5 bases from J; junction bases left unmatched: 10.

V usage is TRBV18 and J usage is TRBJ2-7; TRBD1 matches at 12 bases. This CDR3 contains 15 residues. Germline CDR1 is KGHSH and CDR2 is LQKENI. The trim removed 5 bases at V and 5 bases at J, leaving 7 bases unmatched. CDR3 DNA sequence: TGTGCCAGCTCATCCGGGACAGGGGGCATCGACGAGCAGTACTTC. Amino acid sequence: CASSSGTGGIDEQYF.

The chain combines TRBV5-1 with TRBJ2-7; 9 bases fit TRBD2. Germline V gives CDR1 SGHRS, CDR2 YFSETQ. This CDR3 is built from 17 residues. Trimming took 4 bases from V and 5 from J; bases not matched to a gene: 16. The CDR3 bases are TGCGCCAGCAGCCCTCTTTTTGCGGGGGGGCCTTCCAACGAGCAGTACTTC. Translated: CASSPLFAGGPSNEQYF. Drawing the rest from reference TRBV5-1 and TRBJ2-7, the complete variable domain is KAGVTQTPRYLIKTRGQQVTLSCSPISGHRSVSWYQQTPGQGLQFLFEYFSETQRNKGNFPGRFSGRQFSNSRSEMNVSTLELGDSALYLCASSPLFAGGPSNEQYFGPGTRLTVT.

The V and J genes are TRBV28 and TRBJ1-2, with D hard to call. Germline V gives CDR1 MDHEN, CDR2 SYDVKM. V was shortened by 5 bases and J by 2 bases, with 18 bases between the two germline ends. This CDR3 spans 16 amino acids. CDR3 protein: CASSTTGVGMNYGYTF. CDR3 coding DNA: TGTGCCAGCAGTACTACCGGCGTGGGTATGAACTATGGCTACACCTTC.

The rearrangement uses TRBV5-1 and TRBJ2-3, with 11 positions matching TRBD2. The V gene's germline CDR1 is SGHRS and CDR2 YFSETQ. There are 15 residues in the CDR3. The ends lost 7 bases at V and 3 bases at J; junction bases unmatched: 7. The CDR3 coding sequence is TGCGCCAGCCATGAGGCTAGCGGGGGGACAGATACGCAGTATTTT. Amino acids: CASHEASGGTDTQYF.

This chain connects TRBV7-2 to TRBJ2-5; a weak D match, TRBD2 (5 bases). Trimming cost V 1 base and J 5 bases, with 11 bases left between them. The CDR3 runs 14 residues. CDR1 and CDR2 from the germline V gene are SGHTA and FQGNSA. In nucleotides, the CDR3 is TGTGCCAGCAGCTTAGGGGTGGCGGGCGAGACCCAGTACTTC. Amino acids: CASSLGVAGETQYF.

The J gene is TRBJ1-1, the V gene TRBV28; D ambiguous. CDR3 length: 13 residues. In germline, CDR1 is MDHEN, CDR2 SYDVKM. The CDR3 DNA is TGTGGTTCGGAGGGTTCGGTGAACACTGAAGCTTTCTTT. Amino acids: CGSEGSVNTEAFF.

This sequence joins TRBV20-1 and TRBJ2-1; D is undetermined. CDR1 is DFQATT and CDR2 is SNEGSKA in the germline V gene (reference sequence). V lost 6 bases and J lost 8, with 11 bases in between. The CDR3 is made up of 11 amino acids. CDR3 sequence (DNA): TGCAGTGCCCCCCCCCTTGATGAGCAGTTCTTC. Its translation: CSAPPLDEQFF.

V is TRBV30 and J is TRBJ1-4; D not certain. Germline lookup yields CDR1 GTSNPN and CDR2 SVGIG (reference sequence). The CDR3 sequence is 16 residues long. V dropped 0 bases and J dropped 0 bases, with 11 bases sitting between them. CDR3 residues: CAWSVRLLPTNEKLFF. The DNA for the CDR3 is TGTGCCTGGAGTGTACGGCTCTTGCCAACTAATGAAAAACTGTTTTTT.

V and J are TRBV5-1 and TRBJ1-4; a weak D match, TRBD1 (5 bases). Germline-derived CDR1 and CDR2 are SGHRS and YFSETQ. CDR3 size: 14 residues. Between the trimmed V and J ends, which lost 4 bases and 7 bases, there was a span of 14 bases. The CDR3 spells CASSPYGGGEKLFF. The CDR3 nucleotides read TGCGCCAGCAGCCCGTACGGGGGTGGTGAAAAACTGTTTTTT.

This clone was observed a single time. This chain uses TRBV5-4 with TRBJ1-2, with D unclear. The CDR3 loop spans 15 amino acids. Germline CDR1 is SGHNT and CDR2 is YYREEE (reference sequence). Deletions cut 3 bases from V and 4 bases from J, with 16 bases between. In nucleotides, the CDR3 is TGTGCCAGCAGCTCGGCATCGGGGTCCAGCTATGGCTACACCTTC. It translates to CASSSASGSSYGYTF. Full variable domain (rest looked up from reference TRBV5-4 and TRBJ1-2): ETGVTQSPTHLIKTRGQQVTLRCSSQSGHNTVSWYQQALGQGPQFIFQYYREEENGRGNFPPRFSGLQFPNYSSELNVNALELDDSALYLCASSSASGSSYGYTFGSGTRLTVV.

The sample holds a few counts of this clone. The genes are TRBV9 and TRBJ2-7; 10 bases agree with TRBD1. With V trimmed by 2 bases and J by 4 bases, 21 bases remained unmatched. The germline gives CDR1 SGDLS, CDR2 YYNGEE. The CDR3 covers 20 residues. CDR3 coding DNA: TGTGCCAGCAGCGTGGGCTCCGGGACAGGGGCTTCGGGTCCACCGTACGAGCAGTACTTC. It translates to CASSVGSGTGASGPPYEQYF.

V is TRBV7-9 and J is TRBJ2-1, with D possibly being TRBD2 (5 bases). The CDR3 extends over 13 amino acids. V was cut by 5 bases and J by 7 bases, with 12 bases left in between. Germline values: CDR1 SEHNR, CDR2 FQNEAQ (reference sequence). The CDR3 protein is CASSPRGLNEQFF. The CDR3 coding sequence is TGTGCCAGCAGCCCCCGGGGTTTGAATGAGCAGTTCTTC.

This chain joins TRBV5-1 and TRBJ2-3; a weak D match, TRBD2 (6 bases). V lost 6 bases to trimming and J lost 0 bases, with 11 bases between them. The CDR3 is made up of 14 amino acids. Germline values: CDR1 SGHRS, CDR2 YFSETQ. CDR3 sequence reads: CASTLRGSTDTQYF. Here the CDR3 DNA reads TGCGCCAGCACTCTTCGGGGGAGCACAGATACGCAGTATTTT. Full variable domain (missing parts from reference TRBV5-1 and TRBJ2-3): KAGVTQTPRYLIKTRGQQVTLSCSPISGHRSVSWYQQTPGQGLQFLFEYFSETQRNKGNFPGRFSGRQFSNSRSEMNVSTLELGDSALYLCASTLRGSTDTQYFGPGTRLTVL.

The chain carries TRBV6-1 and TRBJ2-3; no definite D call. Trimming shortened V by 1 base and J by 5 bases, and 7 bases separated the two germline ends. The germline V gene encodes CDR1 MNHNS and CDR2 SASEGT. The CDR3 consists of 13 residues. The CDR3 region is CASSEVGGDTQYF. The CDR3 nucleotides are TGTGCCAGCAGTGAAGTGGGTGGAGATACGCAGTATTTT.

The rearrangement joins TRBV9 to TRBJ1-4, with D maybe TRBD1 (5 bases). CDR1 and CDR2 from the germline V gene are SGDLS and YYNGEE. V was clipped by 2 bases and J by 7 bases, with 15 bases between them. This CDR3 has 15 amino acids. Here the CDR3 DNA reads TGTGCCAGCAGCGTCACCGGGACTTCGGGTGAAAAACTGTTTTTT. Its translation is CASSVTGTSGEKLFF.